This TCR beta chain comes out of a study of shared clonotypes between healthy human individuals. Across the study: Each donor's CD8 memory used one plate, CD8 naive two, each CD4 subset three.

This clone was detected once. The table came from immunoSEQ multiplex PCR; TCRdb's copy has only in-frame clones and leaves some out. The repertoire holds hundreds of thousands of clones, with around 96% as singletons. Only CD45RO-negative cells positively selected for CCR7 counted as naive CD8 cells, so terminally differentiated effector memory CD45RA+ cells were excluded. This CDR3 is built from 14 residues. The germline V gene encodes CDR1 SNHLY and CDR2 FYNNEI. Losses at the gene ends were 10 bases for V and 0 bases for J; bases not matched to a gene: 8. Sequences were obtained from naive CD8+ T cells sorted from blood. The sequence was collected from a woman aged 30 to 39 in good health. This chain uses TRBV2 with TRBJ1-1; TRBD1 matches at 7 bases. CDR3 region: CATTGAVMNTEAFF. The CDR3 DNA reads as TGTGCCACCACAGGGGCGGTAATGAACACTGAAGCTTTCTTT.